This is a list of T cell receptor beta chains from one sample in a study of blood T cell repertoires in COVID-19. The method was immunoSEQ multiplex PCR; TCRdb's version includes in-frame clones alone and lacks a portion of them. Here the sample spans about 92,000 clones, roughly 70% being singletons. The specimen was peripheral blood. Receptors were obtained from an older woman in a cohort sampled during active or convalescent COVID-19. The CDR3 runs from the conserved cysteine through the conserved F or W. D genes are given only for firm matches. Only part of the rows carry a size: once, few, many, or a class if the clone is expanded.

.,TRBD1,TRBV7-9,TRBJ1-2,CASSASGTGYIYGYTF,TGTGCCAGCAGCGCTTCCGGGACAGGGTATATCTATGGCTACACCTTC
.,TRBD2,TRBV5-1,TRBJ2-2,CASSYLARGANTGELFF,TGCGCCAGCAGCTACCTAGCCCGGGGGGCGAACACCGGGGAGCTGTTTTTT
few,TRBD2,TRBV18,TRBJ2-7,CASSEAGGHYEQYF,TGTGCCAGCTCAGAAGCGGGGGGCCATTACGAGCAGTACTTC
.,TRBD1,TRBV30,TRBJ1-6,CAWSEDRGDSPLHF,TGTGCCTGGAGTGAAGACAGGGGGGATTCACCCCTCCACTTT
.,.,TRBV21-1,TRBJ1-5,CASSGAGGNQPQHF,TGTGCCAGCAGCGGGGCAGGGGGCAATCAGCCCCAGCATTTT
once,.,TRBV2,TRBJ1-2,CASMGARSGYTF,TGTGCCAGCATGGGGGCGAGGAGTGGCTACACCTTC
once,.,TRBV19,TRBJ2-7,CASSIQGGRSYEQYF,TGTGCCAGTAGTATTCAAGGGGGTAGGTCCTACGAGCAGTACTTC
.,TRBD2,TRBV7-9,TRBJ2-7,CASSLGGGGGVSYEQYF,TGTGCCAGCAGCTTAGGGGGCGGCGGGGGAGTATCTTACGAGCAGTACTTC
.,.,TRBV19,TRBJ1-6,CASSMITGIDSPLHF,TGTGCCAGTAGTATGATTACAGGTATTGATTCACCCCTCCACTTT
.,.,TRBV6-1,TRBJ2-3,CASSEGIKDTQYF,TGTGCCAGCAGTGAGGGCATAAAAGATACGCAGTATTTT
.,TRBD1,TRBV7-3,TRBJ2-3,CASSQTSGQGETDTQYF,TGTGCCAGCAGCCAAACCTCCGGACAGGGGGAAACAGATACGCAGTATTTT